These 21 T cell receptor beta chains came from one sample sequenced in a study of blood T cell repertoires in COVID-19. TCRdb keeps only in-frame clones here, not all; method: immunoSEQ multiplex PCR. The sample shows about 220,000 clones, roughly 80% of them seen only once. Sequencing was carried out using PBMCs or T cells enriched from blood (not recorded which). The source of these receptors is a woman in her thirties or forties with acute COVID-19.

V is TRBV7-6 and J is TRBJ2-1, with D unresolved. Germline CDR1 reads SGHVS; CDR2 reads FNYEAQ. CDR3 length equals 13 residues. Trimming removed 1 base from V and 10 bases from J, with 11 bases in between. CDR3 sequence (DNA): TGTGCCAGCAGCTTAGGTAGCCCCGGGGAGCAGTTCTTC. Protein product: CASSLGSPGEQFF.

This chain links TRBV6-2 or TRBV6-3 with TRBJ2-2, with D possibly TRBD2 on 6 matching bases. CDR3 length: 12 residues. The ends were cut back, 6 bases at V and 9 bases at J, with 11 bases in the middle. CDR1 and CDR2 (germline): MNHEY, SVGEGT. The CDR3 loop reads CASSLGLWELFF. The CDR3 DNA sequence: TGTGCCAGCAGCCTGGGACTTTGGGAGCTGTTTTTT.

CDR3 sequence reads: CASSDGLVRVGTQYF. The CDR3, as DNA: TGTGCCAGCAGCGACGGACTAGTTAGAGTGGGGACCCAGTACTTC. The rearrangement joins TRBV28 to TRBJ2-5; 7 nucleotides agree with TRBD2. This CDR3 contains 15 residues. Germline assignment: CDR1 MDHEN and CDR2 SYDVKM. V lost 6 bases, J lost 7 bases, and 14 bases stayed unmatched.

The chain is built from TRBV5-1 and TRBJ2-5; TRBD2 is a possible D gene (6 bases). The V end was cut by 4 bases, the J end by 2 bases, with 18 bases between. CDR3 length: 16 residues. The germline V gene encodes CDR1 SGHRS and CDR2 YFSETQ. The DNA of the CDR3 is TGCGCCAGCAGCCCTGGACTAAGCGGAGGTCAAGAGACCCAGTACTTC. This codes for CASSPGLSGGQETQYF.

This chain links TRBV25-1 with TRBJ2-7; D might be TRBD2 (6 bases). Per germline, CDR1 MGHDK and CDR2 SYGVNS. This CDR3 is 15 amino acids long. Trimming took off 10 bases at V and 4 bases at J, with 23 bases between the two ends. CDR3 sequence reads: CATQLSGSGGYEQYF. DNA of the CDR3: TGTGCCACTCAACTCTCCGGGAGTGGTGGGTACGAGCAGTACTTC.

This clone has only one observation. J is TRBJ2-7 and V is TRBV4-2, with 10 bases fitting TRBD2. Germline CDR1 is LGHNA and CDR2 is YNFKEQ. The ends lost 1 base at V and 4 bases at J; junction bases unmatched: 7. The CDR3 extends over 16 amino acids. CDR3: CASSQGGPSGGYEQYF. The CDR3 region has the DNA TGTGCCAGCAGCCAAGGAGGGCCTAGCGGGGGTTACGAGCAGTACTTC.

The V call is TRBV19, the J call TRBJ1-2; D gene unclear. Germline V gene lookup returns CDR1 LNHDA and CDR2 SQIVND (reference sequence). The CDR3 has 14 amino acids. Trimming removed 3 bases at V and 7 bases at J, with 15 bases between. Written as DNA, the CDR3 is TGTGCCAGTAGTATGGGCAGCACCTTGGCTGGCTACACCTTC. The encoded protein is CASSMGSTLAGYTF.

The gene calls are TRBV12-3 or TRBV12-4 and TRBJ2-3; D remains ambiguous. V lost 4 bases and J 4 bases, leaving 6 bases between the germline ends. This CDR3 has 12 amino acids. The CDR3 loop is CASSSFSDTQYF. The CDR3 nucleotides are TGTGCCAGCAGTTCCTTTTCAGATACGCAGTATTTT.

Turning to this clone: One junction end does not reproduce the germline sequence, and a read error may be involved. The chain recombines TRBV6-4 with TRBJ2-3, with D possibly matching TRBD1 (5 bases). This CDR3 has 12 residues. CDR1 and CDR2 from the germline V gene are MRHNA and SNTAGT. The CDR3 bases are TGTGCCAGCAGTGACTCGACAGATATGCAGTATTTT. It encodes CASSDSTDMQYF.

This sequence joins TRBV12-5 and TRBJ1-5, with TRBD1 matching over 8 bases. Looked up from germline, CDR1 is LGHNT and CDR2 is FRNRAP. CDR3 length: 20 residues. The V segment lost 4 bases and the J segment 0 bases; nucleotides outside the gene matches: 17. CDR3 bases: TGTGCTAGTGGTTCTAACTTTCCGGACAGGGCACCACATAGCAATCAGCCCCAGCATTTT. Protein product: CASGSNFPDRAPHSNQPQHF.

The CDR3 sequence: CASSPYNRGEKLFF. The CDR3, as DNA: TGTGCCAGCAGTCCATACAACAGGGGTGAAAAACTGTTTTTT. The rearrangement links TRBV6-2 or TRBV6-3 to TRBJ1-4; 7 bases fit TRBD1. Trimming cost V 5 bases and J 7 bases; bases outside gene matches: 7. CDR1 and CDR2 (germline): MNHEY, SVGEGT. The CDR3 has 14 residues.

This chain joins TRBV28 and TRBJ2-5, with 10 bases that match TRBD2. This CDR3 comprises 17 residues. The V segment lost 2 bases and the J segment 1 base; nucleotides outside the gene matches: 7. Germline V gives CDR1 MDHEN, CDR2 SYDVKM. The CDR3 DNA reads TGTGCCAGCAGTTTAATGGCTAGCGGGGGACCCCAAGAGACCCAGTACTTC. Translated: CASSLMASGGPQETQYF.

In this sample, this clone turned up once. The chain is built from TRBV9 and TRBJ1-1; 7 nucleotides match TRBD1. Germline V gene lookup returns CDR1 SGDLS and CDR2 YYNGEE. The junction had 3 bases not matched to a gene; V was cut back by 0 bases and J by 4 bases. CDR3 length equals 14 residues. CDR3 nucleotides: TGTGCCAGCAGCGTAGCTGGGACAGCCACTGAAGCTTTCTTT. As protein: CASSVAGTATEAFF.

This chain links TRBV6-6 with TRBJ2-7; 8 bases fit TRBD2. V trimming: 5 bases; J trimming: 0 bases; junction bases outside the gene matches: 12. Per germline, CDR1 MNHNY and CDR2 SVGAGI (reference sequence). The CDR3 sequence is 17 residues long. CDR3 in DNA: TGTGCCAGCAGTCGGGCCGGGGGAGCGGGGGCCTCCTACGAGCAGTACTTC. Translation: CASSRAGGAGASYEQYF.

The chain carries TRBV5-4 and TRBJ2-2, with 11 bases lining up with TRBD2. V trimming: 9 bases; J trimming: 6 bases; junction bases outside the gene matches: 13. This CDR3 has 16 residues. Germline loops: CDR1 SGHNT, CDR2 YYREEE (reference sequence). CDR3 bases: TGTGCCACCCAACCGACGACTAGCGGGATCTCCGGGGAGCTGTTTTTT. It codes for CATQPTTSGISGELFF.

This chain uses TRBV30 with TRBJ1-6, with 7 bases lining up with TRBD1. This CDR3 has 15 amino acids. Germline CDR1 reads GTSNPN; CDR2 reads SVGIG (reference sequence). V dropped 1 base and J dropped 10; count of bases not matched to a gene: 10. CDR3 sequence reads: CAWSAPRGRDSPLHF. The CDR3 nucleotides read TGTGCCTGGAGTGCCCCGAGGGGGCGAGACTCACCCCTCCACTTT. Full variable domain (outside the CDR3, taken from reference TRBV30 and TRBJ1-6): SQTIHQWPATLVQPVGSPLSLECTVEGTSNPNLYWYRQAAGRGLQLLFYSVGIGQISSEVPQNLSASRPQDRQFILSSKKLLLSDSGFYLCAWSAPRGRDSPLHFGNGTRLTVT.

This clone was seen more than once but under ten times. CDR3: CASSPRVAGADLYSYNEQFF. The CDR3 bases are TGTGCCAGCAGCCCCCGGGTAGCGGGGGCCGATTTATACTCCTACAATGAGCAGTTCTTC. The chain employs TRBV9 and TRBJ2-1; the match to TRBD2 covers 9 bases. Germline V gene lookup returns CDR1 SGDLS and CDR2 YYNGEE. V gave up 4 bases and J gave up 0 bases; unmatched junction bases: 17. This CDR3 is built from 20 residues.

The gene calls are TRBV3-1 (or the pseudogene TRBV3-2) and TRBJ1-1; D is ambiguous. V gave up 3 bases and J gave up 1 base, with 15 bases separating them. Germline loops: CDR1 LGHDT, CDR2 YNNKEL (reference sequence). The CDR3 consists of 16 residues. CDR3: CASSQPHGGPNTEAFF. In DNA, the CDR3 is TGTGCCAGCAGCCAGCCCCATGGAGGGCCGAACACTGAAGCTTTCTTT.

V is TRBV5-4 and J is TRBJ1-1, with D uncertain. The CDR3 is made up of 15 amino acids. Germline V lookup: CDR1 SGHNT, CDR2 YYREEE (reference sequence). Trimming removed 0 bases at V and 1 base at J, with 10 bases between. DNA for the CDR3: TGTGCCAGCAGCTTGGGTCCTAACGCGAACACTGAAGCTTTCTTT. It codes for CASSLGPNANTEAFF.

The V gene is TRBV6-6, the J gene TRBJ2-7; D not resolved. The CDR3 extends over 13 amino acids. Germline V gene sequence: CDR1 MNHNY, CDR2 SVGAGI (reference sequence). With 5 bases removed from V and 4 bases from J, the gap between germline ends came to 12 bases. CDR3: CASSPRFGYEQYF. The CDR3 DNA reads TGTGCCAGCAGTCCTCGATTCGGTTACGAGCAGTACTTC.

J is TRBJ1-3 and V is TRBV5-1; D gene ambiguous. CDR1 is SGHRS and CDR2 is YFSETQ in the germline V gene. The CDR3 totals 15 residues. The V and J ends lost 4 bases and 0 bases respectively, with 11 bases between them. CDR3 residues: CASSEAASSGNTIYF. The CDR3 nucleotides are TGCGCCAGCAGCGAAGCCGCGAGCTCTGGAAACACCATATATTTT.